The 18 T cell receptor beta chains given below trace back to one sample, sequenced in a study of T cells in Graves' hyperthyroidism and ophthalmopathy. Researchers took RNA transcripts and amplified the TCR beta CDR3 regions from them. When the TCR CDR3 underwent first-round RT-PCR, the HTBI primer set was used. TCRdb called the multiplex PCR reads again in MiXCR, with one record for every CDR3 protein. The sample has some 300,000 distinct CDR3 sequences; roughly 13% are singletons. The sequencing sample was made of blood. These receptors were taken from a woman aged 40 to 50 with Graves' hyperthyroidism.

This clonotype occurred many times. The chain joins TRBV2 to TRBJ1-5; D gene ambiguous. The V and J ends lost 1 base and 4 bases respectively, with 5 bases between them. Germline lookup yields CDR1 SNHLY and CDR2 FYNNEI. This CDR3 has 13 residues. As DNA, the CDR3 is TGTGCCAGCAGTGAAGGACGGAATCAGCCCCAGCATTTT. Translating gives CASSEGRNQPQHF. Supplemented by reference TRBV2 and TRBJ1-5, the full variable domain reads EPEVTQTPSHQVTQMGQEVILRCVPISNHLYFYWYRQILGQKVEFLVSFYNNEISEKSEIFDDQFSVERPDGSNFTLKIRSTKLEDSAMYFCASSEGRNQPQHFGDGTRLSIL.

The genes are TRBV19 and TRBJ2-7; TRBD2 matches 7 bases. Germline V lookup: CDR1 LNHDA, CDR2 SQIVND (reference sequence). CDR3 length: 15 amino acids. With V trimmed by 5 bases and J by 0 bases, 7 bases remained unmatched. The CDR3 region is CASSGPGGSSYEQYF. In DNA, the CDR3 is TGTGCCAGTAGTGGTCCGGGCGGGAGCTCCTACGAGCAGTACTTC.

This clonotype was seen repeatedly, ten times or more. The CDR3 DNA sequence: TGTGCCAGCAGTTTAAGATCTCCGTTTGCAGATCAGCCCCAGCATTTT. The encoded protein is CASSLRSPFADQPQHF. This chain joins TRBV28 and TRBJ1-5; D gene uncertain. Germline V gene data show CDR1 as MDHEN and CDR2 as SYDVKM. Trimming took off 2 bases at V and 5 bases at J, with 16 bases between the two ends. There are 16 residues in the CDR3. Full variable domain (missing parts from reference TRBV28 and TRBJ1-5): DVKVTQSSRYLVKRTGEKVFLECVQDMDHENMFWYRQDPGLGLRLIYFSYDVKMKEKGDIPEGYSVSREKKERFSLILESASTNQTSMYLCASSLRSPFADQPQHFGDGTRLSIL.

The chain employs TRBV7-9 and TRBJ2-1; 11 nucleotides line up with TRBD2. Germline CDR1 SEHNR, CDR2 FQNEAQ (reference sequence). This CDR3 has 19 amino acids. Trimming removed 4 bases from V and 5 bases from J; junction bases left unmatched: 16. CDR3 loop: CASSSPSRGTSGPDNEQFF. The CDR3 nucleotides read TGTGCCAGCAGCTCCCCTTCACGAGGGACTAGCGGACCCGACAATGAGCAGTTCTTC.

This clonotype was picked up many times. The chain links TRBV29-1 to TRBJ2-2; tentatively, D is TRBD2 (7 bases). Germline V lookup: CDR1 SQVTM, CDR2 ANQGSEA. This CDR3 has 13 residues. The V end lost 8 bases, the J end lost 5 bases, and 15 bases lay between the germline ends. The CDR3 sequence is CSSKGGKTGELFF. CDR3 nucleotides: TGCAGCTCAAAGGGGGGGAAGACCGGGGAGCTGTTTTTT.

In this sample, this clonotype turned up many times. The chain recombines TRBV29-1 with TRBJ2-7; D uncertain. V lost 7 bases to trimming and J lost 6 bases, with 19 bases between them. Germline V CDR1 and CDR2: SQVTM, ANQGSEA. The CDR3 covers 13 residues. The CDR3 protein is CSARTDAVGEQYF. As DNA, the CDR3 is TGCAGCGCAAGGACGGACGCGGTGGGCGAGCAGTACTTC.

The sample holds many counts of this clonotype. CDR3 in DNA: TGTGCCACCAGTGATATTGGGGGATCCTACAATGAGCAGTTCTTC. Its translation is CATSDIGGSYNEQFF. The chain is built from TRBV24-1 and TRBJ2-1; the D call may be TRBD1 or TRBD2 (5 bases each). This CDR3 has 15 amino acids. Looked up from germline, CDR1 is KGHDR and CDR2 is SFDVKD. V was pared by 3 bases and J by 1 base, with 9 bases between.

This chain connects TRBV9 to TRBJ2-7; 11 positions agree with TRBD1. This CDR3 is built from 15 residues. The germline CDR1 and CDR2 sequences are SGDLS and YYNGEE. Trimming at V came to 0 bases and at J to 5 bases, leaving 4 bases not matched to a gene. CDR3 in DNA: TGTGCCAGCAGCGTAGGGGACAGGGGGTTCCACGAGCAGTACTTC. Protein product: CASSVGDRGFHEQYF. The full variable domain, rest sourced from reference TRBV9 and TRBJ2-7, is DSGVTQTPKHLITATGQRVTLRCSPRSGDLSVYWYQQSLDQGLQFLIQYYNGEERAKGNILERFSAQQFPDLHSELNLSSLELGDSALYFCASSVGDRGFHEQYFGPGTRLTVT.

This clonotype was recorded at least ten times. The chain combines TRBV20-1 with TRBJ1-5, with 7 bases matching TRBD1. Germline V gene lookup returns CDR1 DFQATT and CDR2 SNEGSKA (reference sequence). The CDR3 sequence is 13 residues long. Germline trimming cut 6 bases from V and 7 bases from J; bases unmatched to any gene: 9. The CDR3 region has the DNA TGCAGTGCAAGACAGGGAAGGGGGCAGCCCCAGCATTTT. This translates into CSARQGRGQPQHF.

As concerns this clonotype: This may be a read error, as it is one base from a much larger clone. The rearrangement joins TRBV20-1 to TRBJ2-7; D uncertain. The germline V gene encodes CDR1 DFQATT and CDR2 SNEGSKA (reference sequence). CDR3 length equals 15 residues. V lost 6 bases, J lost 6 bases, and 24 bases lay in between. CDR3: CSAIPLIGQAIEQYF. The CDR3 region has the DNA TGCAGTGCCATTCCCCTCATAGGGCAGGCTATCGAGCAGTACTTC.

This clonotype was picked up many times. The chain joins TRBV2 to TRBJ1-5; a weak D match, TRBD1 (5 bases). The CDR3 has 14 residues. Trimming took off 4 bases at V and 6 bases at J, with 13 bases between the two ends. Germline loops: CDR1 SNHLY, CDR2 FYNNEI. CDR3 region: CASSVRGDGQPQHF. The CDR3 DNA follows: TGTGCCAGCAGTGTACGGGGGGACGGTCAGCCCCAGCATTTT.

This clonotype was counted many times. The genes are TRBV7-9 and TRBJ2-2, with D possibly called TRBD1 or TRBD2 (5 bases each). The CDR3 is 16 amino acids. Germline CDR1 reads SEHNR; CDR2 reads FQNEAQ (reference sequence). The V end lost 6 bases, the J end lost 5 bases, and 19 bases lay between the germline ends. CDR3 nucleotides: TGTGCCAGCAGTCCCGTCCCCGGGACGCGGACCGGGGAGCTGTTTTTT. The encoded protein is CASSPVPGTRTGELFF.

This clonotype was observed at least ten times. The rearrangement joins TRBV18 to TRBJ2-4; D is possibly TRBD1 or TRBD2 (7 bases each). CDR1 is KGHSH, CDR2 LQKENI, per germline. Between the trimmed V and J ends, which lost 4 bases and 8 bases, there was a span of 12 bases. This CDR3 is 13 amino acids long. The CDR3 DNA follows: TGTGCCAGCTCACGGGACAGCGGGGACATTCAGTACTTC. Translated: CASSRDSGDIQYF.

CDR3 protein: CASSSAPGSYEQYF. In DNA, the CDR3 is TGCGCCAGCAGCTCCGCCCCGGGATCCTACGAGCAGTACTTC. The V call is TRBV5-1, the J call TRBJ2-7; TRBD2 is a possible D gene (5 bases). Trimming took 3 bases from V and 1 from J, leaving 11 bases between them. CDR1 and CDR2 (germline): SGHRS, YFSETQ. CDR3 size: 14 residues.

This clonotype appeared many times. The chain recombines TRBV20-1 with TRBJ1-1; TRBD1 matches at 7 bases. J was trimmed by 1 base and V by 7 bases; bases with no gene match: 6. Germline lookup yields CDR1 DFQATT and CDR2 SNEGSKA (reference sequence). CDR3 length: 13 amino acids. CDR3 sequence: CSDVRTGNTEAFF. The CDR3 nucleotides read TGCAGTGACGTACGGACAGGGAACACTGAAGCTTTCTTT.

The table lists this clonotype with many counts. This chain connects TRBV2 to TRBJ2-1; 8 positions match TRBD2. Losses at the gene ends were 7 bases for V and 8 bases for J; bases not matched to a gene: 10. This CDR3 has 14 residues. Germline V gives CDR1 SNHLY, CDR2 FYNNEI. CDR3 protein: CASTSEAGVHEQFF. The CDR3 nucleotides are TGTGCCAGCACAAGTGAAGCGGGAGTCCATGAGCAGTTCTTC.

This clonotype was counted ten times or more. The gene calls are TRBV2 and TRBJ1-4; tentative D call: TRBD1 (5 bases). The V end lost 7 bases, the J end lost 4 bases, and 10 bases lay between the germline ends. CDR1 and CDR2 (germline): SNHLY, FYNNEI. The CDR3 is made up of 13 amino acids. CDR3 DNA sequence: TGTGCCAGCACCGGGACGGATAATGAAAAACTGTTTTTT. It codes for CASTGTDNEKLFF. The variable domain in full, completed from reference TRBV2 and TRBJ1-4, reads EPEVTQTPSHQVTQMGQEVILRCVPISNHLYFYWYRQILGQKVEFLVSFYNNEISEKSEIFDDQFSVERPDGSNFTLKIRSTKLEDSAMYFCASTGTDNEKLFFGSGTQLSVL.

The table lists this clonotype with many counts. This chain links TRBV6-2 or TRBV6-3 with TRBJ2-7, with unresolved D. Germline CDR1 and CDR2: MNHEY and SVGEGT. The CDR3 totals 15 residues. Trimming shortened V by 0 bases and J by 3 bases, and 12 bases separated the two germline ends. CDR3: CASSYSTLGFYEQYF. For the CDR3, the DNA is TGTGCCAGCAGTTACTCGACTCTGGGTTTCTACGAGCAGTACTTC.